These 10 T cell receptor beta chains share one sample of origin, sequenced in a study of siplizumab effects on memory and regulatory T cells. TCRdb keeps only in-frame clones here, not all; method: immunoSEQ multiplex PCR. Of around 87,000 clones in the sample, around 90% were seen once. Sequenced: CD4+ T cells sorted from blood. The source is a human donor in good health.

The rearrangement uses TRBV10-3 and TRBJ2-3; 7 bases line up with TRBD1. The V gene end was trimmed by 6 bases and the J gene end by 4 bases; junction bases not matched to a gene: 4. The CDR3 is 13 amino acids. Germline V gene lookup returns CDR1 ENHRY and CDR2 SYGVKD. The CDR3 protein is CAIRLGTADTQYF. The CDR3 nucleotides read TGTGCCATCAGGTTAGGGACAGCAGATACGCAGTATTTT.

The J gene is TRBJ2-7, the V gene TRBV11-2; a weak D match, TRBD2 (5 bases). The V end lost 3 bases, the J end lost 2 bases, and 11 bases lay between the germline ends. This CDR3 is built from 14 residues. Germline V gene sequence: CDR1 SGHAT, CDR2 FQNNGV. Written as DNA, the CDR3 is TGTGCCAGCAGCTTGTTTTCCGGGGCCTACGAGCAGTACTTC. Its protein product is CASSLFSGAYEQYF.

This clone occurred once. This chain connects TRBV6-6 to TRBJ1-3, with D perhaps TRBD1 (5 bases). The V end lost 6 bases, the J end lost 5 bases, and 17 bases lay between the germline ends. The germline gives CDR1 MNHNY, CDR2 SVGAGI (reference sequence). The CDR3 is 15 amino acids. The DNA for the CDR3 is TGTGCCAGCAGGGGACTGGGAGCGAGGAGAAACACCATATATTTT. It yields the protein CASRGLGARRNTIYF.

CDR3 amino acids: CASSPESPTGGPGYTF. DNA for the CDR3: TGTGCCAGCTCACCCGAGTCCCCCACAGGAGGGCCTGGCTACACCTTC. J is TRBJ1-2 and V is TRBV18; D is possibly TRBD1 (5 bases). The CDR3 length is 16 residues. The V end was cut by 3 bases, the J end by 7 bases, with 21 bases between. Germline loops: CDR1 KGHSH, CDR2 LQKENI. Complete variable domain (other parts from reference TRBV18 and TRBJ1-2): NAGVMQNPRHLVRRRGQEARLRCSPMKGHSHVYWYRQLPEEGLKFMVYLQKENIIDESGMPKERFSAEFPKEGPSILRIQQVVRGDSAAYFCASSPESPTGGPGYTFGSGTRLTVV.

The genes are TRBV4-1 and TRBJ2-7; D tentatively reads TRBD1 or TRBD2 (5 bases each). CDR3 length: 14 amino acids. V was cut by 1 base and J by 7 bases, with 14 bases left in between. Germline V gives CDR1 MGHRA, CDR2 YSYEKL. The CDR3 loop reads CASSQGGSLQEQYF. The CDR3 nucleotides read TGCGCCAGCAGCCAAGGGGGGTCCCTTCAAGAGCAGTACTTC.

CDR3 sequence reads: CASSPNLAVYEQYF. The CDR3 DNA follows: TGTGCCAGCAGCCCAAATCTAGCGGTTTACGAGCAGTACTTC. The chain is built from TRBV9 and TRBJ2-7, with 7 bases that match TRBD2. Germline trimming cut 4 bases from V and 4 bases from J; bases unmatched to any gene: 8. CDR3 length equals 14 residues. Per the germline V gene, CDR1 is SGDLS and CDR2 is YYNGEE.

This chain's CDR3 is CAWKTGPTTYEQYF. In nucleotides, the CDR3 is TGTGCCTGGAAAACCGGGCCGACAACCTACGAGCAGTACTTC. V is TRBV30 and J is TRBJ2-7; D is unclear. The germline V gene encodes CDR1 GTSNPN and CDR2 SVGIG (reference sequence). CDR3 length: 14 amino acids. Between the trimmed V and J ends, which lost 4 bases and 2 bases, there was a span of 15 bases.

V usage is TRBV5-5 and J usage is TRBJ2-7, with TRBD2 matching over 7 bases. The trim removed 4 bases at V and 5 bases at J, leaving 6 bases unmatched. CDR3 size: 13 residues. Looked up from germline, CDR1 is SGHKS and CDR2 is YYEKEE (reference sequence). The CDR3 region has the DNA TGTGCCAGCAGCCCGGGACTACACCACGAGCAGTACTTC. Its translation: CASSPGLHHEQYF.

The J gene is TRBJ2-7, the V gene TRBV5-1; the D is unclear. Between the trimmed V and J ends, which lost 0 bases and 7 bases, there was a span of 8 bases. CDR1 SGHRS and CDR2 YFSETQ come from the germline V gene. The CDR3 has 12 amino acids. The CDR3 DNA follows: TGCGCCAGCAGCTTGGGGCGCTGGGAGCAGTACTTC. The encoded protein is CASSLGRWEQYF.

The chain recombines TRBV19 with TRBJ2-7; 11 bases line up with TRBD1. The germline V gene encodes CDR1 LNHDA and CDR2 SQIVND (reference sequence). This CDR3 is 15 amino acids long. V lost 6 bases to trimming and J lost 2 bases; unmatched junction nucleotides: 6. CDR3: CASRGQGGSTYEQYF. The CDR3 DNA sequence: TGTGCCAGTAGGGGACAGGGGGGGTCAACCTACGAGCAGTACTTC. The full variable domain, in which reference TRBV19 and TRBJ2-7 provide the parts outside the CDR3, is DGGITQSPKYLFRKEGQNVTLSCEQNLNHDAMYWYRQDPGQGLRLIYYSQIVNDFQKGDIAEGYSVSREKKESFPLTVTSAQKNPTAFYLCASRGQGGSTYEQYFGPGTRLTVT.